This TCR beta chain was recorded in a study of tumor-infiltrating lymphocytes in localized non-small cell lung cancer. As for the study in general: The cohort mixed smokers and never-smokers, several histologies, and some post-neoadjuvant-chemotherapy samples. Resected tumor was paired with non-adjacent uninvolved lung from the same patient.

With respect to this clone: The antigen is unknown.

The protocol was immunoSEQ multiplex PCR, while the TCRdb copy is restricted to in-frame clones and leaves out a portion. The sample lists 7,000 to 8,000 clones; 61% were seen once. General study results and limits: No link was found between tumor T-cell fraction and recurrence-free survival. Tumors had more T cell infiltration than uninvolved lung, per TCRbeta sequencing and CD3 counts.

Specimen: lung tumor tissue. This TCR was recovered from a human donor with non-small cell lung cancer.

The CDR3 region has the DNA TGCGCCAGCAGCCACTACTCCGACGGGACAGGGGGCAACGTGGCGGATACGCAGTATTTT. Translation gives CASSHYSDGTGGNVADTQYF. The chain carries TRBV4-1 and TRBJ2-3; 12 bases match TRBD1. The CDR3 consists of 20 residues. V trimming: 3 bases; J trimming: 6 bases; junction bases outside the gene matches: 19. The germline gives CDR1 MGHRA, CDR2 YSYEKL.